The 19 T cell receptor beta chains below all came from one sample that was sequenced in a study of CD8 T cells in ankylosing spondylitis. Study results and caveats: Seemingly characteristic of ankylosing spondylitis blood was a TCR beta motif consisting of 7 or 8 highly homologous variants.

The antigens for these receptors are not known. TCRdb analysed the 5' RACE reads with MiXCR anew, one entry per CDR3 protein. The table records roughly 350,000 distinct CDR3 sequences, around 7.6% of them present only once. The sequencing input was blood, either unsorted or a sorted T cell fraction (not recorded which). These receptors originate from a male donor with ankylosing spondylitis.

Ten or more counts support this clonotype. The chain couples TRBV7-9 to TRBJ2-7; D gene uncertain. Trimming took 5 bases from V and 0 from J, leaving 11 bases between them. This CDR3 spans 14 amino acids. Germline CDR1 and CDR2: SEHNR and FQNEAQ (reference sequence). The CDR3 DNA follows: TGTGCCAGCAGCAAGGACCAGCACTCCTACGAGCAGTACTTC. Encoded protein: CASSKDQHSYEQYF.

This clonotype appeared a few times. V and J are TRBV20-1 and TRBJ1-6; D not resolved. This CDR3 has 13 residues. In germline, CDR1 is DFQATT, CDR2 SNEGSKA (reference sequence). The V end was cut by 6 bases, the J end by 5 bases, with 11 bases between. The CDR3 bases are TGCAGTGCAAAAGGGCAGAATAATTCACCCCTCCACTTT. This sequence encodes CSAKGQNNSPLHF.

This clonotype turned up a few times. The V gene is TRBV6-1, the J gene TRBJ2-2; D is tentatively TRBD1 or TRBD2 (5 bases each). CDR1 is MNHNS and CDR2 is SASEGT in the germline V gene. The CDR3 is 15 amino acids. Trimming shortened V by 8 bases and J by 4 bases, and 17 bases separated the two germline ends. The CDR3 coding sequence is TGTGCCAGCGGGGGTCAGGGAGCGAGCACCGGGGAGCTGTTTTTT. Its translation is CASGGQGASTGELFF.

In this sample, this clonotype turned up a few times. The V gene is TRBV6-1, the J gene TRBJ1-6, with TRBD1 matching over 10 bases. The CDR3 spans 18 residues. The trim removed 6 bases at V and 0 bases at J, leaving 8 bases unmatched. Germline CDR1 is MNHNS and CDR2 is SASEGT. For the CDR3, the DNA is TGTGCCAGCAGACCCTCGGGGACAGGGGTCTCCTATAATTCACCCCTCCACTTT. This translates into CASRPSGTGVSYNSPLHF.

The V gene is TRBV5-1, the J gene TRBJ2-5, with 7 bases that match TRBD2. V shed 0 bases and J 2 bases; nucleotides not matched to a gene: 4. The CDR3 loop spans 15 amino acids. CDR1 SGHRS and CDR2 YFSETQ come from the germline V gene. The CDR3 sequence is CASSLVSSGQETQYF. CDR3 nucleotide sequence: TGCGCCAGCAGCTTGGTTTCTAGCGGACAAGAGACCCAGTACTTC.

The sample holds a few counts of this clonotype. The genes are TRBV7-9 and TRBJ1-5; no clear D gene. Trimming stripped 1 base from V and 5 bases from J, with 9 bases between. The CDR3 loop spans 14 amino acids. Germline CDR1 SEHNR, CDR2 FQNEAQ (reference sequence). This CDR3 is CASSLGGFDQPQHF. The CDR3 DNA is TGTGCCAGCAGCTTAGGAGGATTCGATCAGCCCCAGCATTTT.

The rearrangement uses TRBV6-5 and TRBJ1-6, with unresolved D. From germline, CDR1 is MNHEY and CDR2 SVGAGI. V gave up 0 bases and J gave up 8 bases, with 11 bases separating them. The CDR3 sequence is 15 residues long. CDR3 coding DNA: TGTGCCAGCAGTTACTCGCTGCCGCCGGATTCACCCCTCCACTTT. Translation gives CASSYSLPPDSPLHF.

About this clonotype itself: This may come from a read error, since a much larger clone is one base off. This chain joins TRBV20-1 and TRBJ2-1, with D perhaps matching TRBD1 or TRBD2 (5 bases each). Trimming cost V 1 base and J 2 bases, with 18 bases left between them. The length of the CDR3 is 17 residues. Looked up from germline, CDR1 is DFQATT and CDR2 is SNEGSKA (reference sequence). The CDR3 sequence is CSARVGTSERAYNEQFF. The CDR3 bases are TGCAGTGCTAGAGTTGGGACCAGCGAGAGGGCCTACAATGAGCAGTTCTTC.

This clonotype was recorded many times. The chain couples TRBV5-1 to TRBJ2-3, with 7 bases matching TRBD1. The CDR3 consists of 14 residues. V shed 7 bases and J 2 bases; nucleotides not matched to a gene: 7. CDR1 is SGHRS, CDR2 YFSETQ, per germline. The CDR3 DNA reads TGCGCCAGCCGCCCGGACAGGACCACAGATACGCAGTATTTT. Amino acid sequence: CASRPDRTTDTQYF.

This clonotype was counted between two and nine times. The V gene is TRBV10-3, the J gene TRBJ2-5; D is unclear. Trimming removed 4 bases at V and 2 bases at J, with 8 bases between. Germline-derived CDR1 and CDR2 are ENHRY and SYGVKD. This CDR3 comprises 13 residues. In DNA, the CDR3 is TGTGCCATCAGTGCGCGGCAGCAAGAGACCCAGTACTTC. Translated, it gives CAISARQQETQYF.

The chain joins TRBV2 to TRBJ1-5; D perhaps matches TRBD1 (5 bases). Germline V gives CDR1 SNHLY, CDR2 FYNNEI. The CDR3 covers 14 residues. V lost 4 bases and J lost 11, with 18 bases in between. This chain's CDR3 is CASSVGAGDPSQHF. The CDR3 DNA reads TGTGCCAGCAGTGTTGGGGCAGGAGATCCATCCCAGCATTTT.

This sequence joins TRBV12-3 or TRBV12-4 and TRBJ2-3; D is uncertain. The V and J ends lost 9 bases and 0 bases respectively, with 13 bases between them. This CDR3 is 14 amino acids long. CDR3 nucleotides: TGTGCCAGTTCACGCCTGGTGAGCACAGATACGCAGTATTTT. Protein: CASSRLVSTDTQYF.

This chain uses TRBV20-1 with TRBJ2-2; TRBD1 matches at 7 bases. Germline V gene data show CDR1 as DFQATT and CDR2 as SNEGSKA (reference sequence). Trimming took 0 bases from V and 3 from J; bases not matched to a gene: 4. The CDR3 runs 15 residues. CDR3 residues: CSARDRDSYTGELFF. The DNA of the CDR3 is TGCAGTGCTAGAGATCGGGACAGCTACACCGGGGAGCTGTTTTTT.

This clonotype showed up just a few times. The chain joins TRBV20-1 to TRBJ2-7, with D possibly TRBD2 on 6 matching bases. The CDR3 runs 15 residues. Trimming stripped 6 bases from V and 0 bases from J, with 18 bases between. Germline CDR1 DFQATT, CDR2 SNEGSKA (reference sequence). The CDR3: CSARDDGRNSYEQYF. The DNA of the CDR3 is TGCAGTGCCCGGGATGACGGGAGAAACTCCTACGAGCAGTACTTC.

The rearrangement links TRBV29-1 to TRBJ1-4, with 10 nucleotides matching TRBD1. The CDR3 consists of 14 residues. V dropped 0 bases and J dropped 8; count of bases not matched to a gene: 3. Germline loops: CDR1 SQVTM, CDR2 ANQGSEA. CDR3 protein: CSVEDVDRGEKLFF. The CDR3 DNA reads TGCAGCGTTGAAGATGTGGACAGGGGGGAAAAACTGTTTTTT.

This clonotype was observed a handful of times. This rearrangement joins TRBV5-1 to TRBJ2-7, with unresolved D. The CDR3 spans 12 residues. Looked up from germline, CDR1 is SGHRS and CDR2 is YFSETQ. Trimming removed 2 bases at V and 5 bases at J, with 8 bases between. As DNA, the CDR3 is TGCGCCAGCAGCTTACAAGGAGACGAGCAGTACTTC. It encodes CASSLQGDEQYF.

This chain uses TRBV13 with TRBJ2-1, with 8 bases aligning to TRBD2. Trimming cost V 0 bases and J 4 bases; bases outside gene matches: 5. CDR3 length: 16 residues. Germline-derived CDR1 and CDR2 are PRHDT and FYEKMQ (reference sequence). The CDR3 DNA sequence: TGTGCCAGCAGCTTAGGGGCTAGCGGGCCGTACAATGAGCAGTTCTTC. Translated: CASSLGASGPYNEQFF.

The chain joins TRBV10-3 to TRBJ2-1; D gene unclear. Germline V CDR1 and CDR2: ENHRY, SYGVKD. V was cut by 6 bases and J by 2 bases, with 8 bases left in between. The CDR3 loop spans 13 amino acids. The DNA of the CDR3 is TGTGCCATCAGGCCCGGAGCCTACAATGAGCAGTTCTTC. Translation: CAIRPGAYNEQFF.

J is TRBJ1-2 and V is TRBV19; D is perhaps TRBD1 (6 bases). The CDR3 is made up of 16 amino acids. Germline CDR1 is LNHDA and CDR2 is SQIVND (reference sequence). V lost 2 bases and J lost 3, with 16 bases in between. DNA for the CDR3: TGTGCCAGTAGTATAACCATCCGGGACACCGACTATGGCTACACCTTC. It specifies CASSITIRDTDYGYTF.